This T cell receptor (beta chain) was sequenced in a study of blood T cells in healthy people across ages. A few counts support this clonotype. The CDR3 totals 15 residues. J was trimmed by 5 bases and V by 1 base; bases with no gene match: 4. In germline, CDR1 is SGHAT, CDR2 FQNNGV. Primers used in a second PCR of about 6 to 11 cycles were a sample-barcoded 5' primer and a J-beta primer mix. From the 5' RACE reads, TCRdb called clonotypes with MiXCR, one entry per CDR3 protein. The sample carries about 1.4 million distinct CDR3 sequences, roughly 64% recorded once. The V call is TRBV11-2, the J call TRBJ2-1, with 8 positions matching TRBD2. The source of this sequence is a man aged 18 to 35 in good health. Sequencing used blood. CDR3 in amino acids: CASSLVRGENNEQFF. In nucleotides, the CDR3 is TGTGCCAGCAGCTTAGTGCGGGGGGAGAACAATGAGCAGTTCTTC. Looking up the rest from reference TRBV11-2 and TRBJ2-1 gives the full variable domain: EAGVAQSPRYKIIEKRQSVAFWCNPISGHATLYWYQQILGQGPKLLIQFQNNGVVDDSQLPKDRFSAERLKGVDSTLKIQPAKLEDSAVYLCASSLVRGENNEQFFGPGTRLTVL.